The 5 T cell receptor beta chains reported below all come from one sample, sequenced in a study of CD8 T cells in Susac syndrome. RNA was extracted with the RNeasy kit, and a quantity of about 0.45 to 1 ug was reverse transcribed using random hexamers. MiXCR, run by TCRdb on the immunoSEQ multiplex PCR reads, gives a single entry per CDR3 protein. The data show over 350,000 distinct CDR3 sequences, 75% to 90% seen once. The sequenced sample was CD8+ T cells from PBMCs. The receptors were gathered from a human donor with multiple sclerosis.

This sequence joins TRBV2 and TRBJ2-1, with D possibly being TRBD2 (6 bases). The CDR3 totals 14 residues. Germline V gene data show CDR1 as SNHLY and CDR2 as FYNNEI. The ends were cut back, 4 bases at V and 1 base at J, with 8 bases in the middle. The DNA for the CDR3 is TGTGCCAGCAGTGTGAGCGGGTCCTACAATGAGCAGTTCTTC. This translates into CASSVSGSYNEQFF.

The chain employs TRBV19 and TRBJ1-1, with D unresolved. The germline V and J ends were trimmed by 10 bases and 4 bases, with 13 bases remaining between them. CDR1 is LNHDA, CDR2 SQIVND, per germline (reference sequence). The CDR3 runs 12 residues. Written as DNA, the CDR3 is TGTGCCACCCAAGGCTTTGGCACTGAAGCTTTCTTT. As protein: CATQGFGTEAFF.

The chain carries TRBV20-1 and TRBJ2-7; perhaps TRBD2 as D (6 bases). This CDR3 has 14 residues. Germline V gene data show CDR1 as DFQATT and CDR2 as SNEGSKA (reference sequence). Trimming left V 5 bases short and J 0 bases short, with 14 bases between. CDR3 residues: CSAYGGASSYEQYF. The CDR3 DNA is TGCAGTGCTTATGGCGGGGCCAGCTCCTACGAGCAGTACTTC.

This chain joins TRBV6-5 and TRBJ2-4; D is perhaps TRBD1 (6 bases). V dropped 8 bases and J dropped 6 bases, with 11 bases sitting between them. This CDR3 spans 12 amino acids. Germline CDR1 is MNHEY and CDR2 is SVGAGI. The CDR3 DNA is TGTGCCAGCCGGGACACCCGAAACATTCAGTACTTC. As protein: CASRDTRNIQYF.

The chain carries TRBV4-1 and TRBJ1-2; tentatively, D is TRBD1 (5 bases). Looked up from germline, CDR1 is MGHRA and CDR2 is YSYEKL. This CDR3 has 14 amino acids. V lost 5 bases, J lost 7 bases, and 17 bases lay in between. The CDR3 DNA reads as TGCGCCAGCAGCAACCGTCAGGGCGTGGTTGGCTACACCTTC. Amino acid sequence: CASSNRQGVVGYTF.